The rows below give T cell receptor beta chains drawn from one sample of a study of vaccination and CD4 T cells after COVID-19. TCRdb re-analysed the PCR reads in MiXCR, keeping a single row per CDR3 protein. This sample has under 25,000 distinct CDR3 sequences; under 70% occur once, and the top ten carry more than 7.5%. These receptors have no known antigen. Sequenced input: CD4+ T cells from blood, cultured in vitro. These receptors were obtained from a human donor who had recovered from COVID-19. Both conserved end residues are part of each CDR3. A D gene is named only where the DNA matches it firmly. Rows may omit the clone size; those that give it use once, few, many or a size class.

j_call d_call clone_size v_call cdr3_nt cdr3_aa
TRBJ2-3 TRBD2 . TRBV12-3/TRBV12-4 TGTGCCAGCAGTTTAATGCCAAAGGCGGGAGGGTGGGCAGATACGCAGTATTTT CASSLMPKAGGWADTQYF
TRBJ2-3 . . TRBV6-1 TGTGCCAGCAGGGCGCGGGTCGGCGGCCCTGGGGGGGATACGCAGTATTTT CASRARVGGPGGDTQYF
TRBJ2-1 TRBD2 . TRBV28 TGTGCCAGCAGTTTTGGCGGGAGGATATACAATGAGCAGTTCTTC CASSFGGRIYNEQFF
TRBJ2-3 . . TRBV5-6 TGTGCCAGCAGAACCTTCCACAGGCCCGAAGATACGCAGTATTTT CASRTFHRPEDTQYF
TRBJ1-6 TRBD1 few TRBV27 TGTGCCAGCAGCACCGACAGGGTGCTGCCTAATTCACCCCTCCACTTT CASSTDRVLPNSPLHF
TRBJ2-3 . . TRBV10-3 TGTGCCATCCGGGGGGCTAGTGGTTGGGATACGCAGTATTTT CAIRGASGWDTQYF
TRBJ1-1 . . TRBV12-3/TRBV12-4 TGTGCCAGCAGACTAGGCCTGGGGGTTTCTGAAGCTTTCTTT CASRLGLGVSEAFF
TRBJ1-2 . few TRBV20-1 TGCAGTGCCCGCCGTCCGGGGGCGGCCCGTGGCTACACCTTC CSARRPGAARGYTF
TRBJ1-1 . . TRBV7-2 TGTGCCAGCAGCTTAGCGGGTAGCATGAACACTGAAGCTTTCTTT CASSLAGSMNTEAFF
TRBJ1-1 . . TRBV7-9 TGTGCCATCCAATTGAAGAACACTGAAGCTTTCTTT CAIQLKNTEAFF
TRBJ1-2 TRBD1 few TRBV15 TGTGCCACCAGCAGAGATGGGGGAACCGGACAGGGGAACTATGGCTACACCTTC CATSRDGGTGQGNYGYTF
TRBJ2-1 TRBD2 . TRBV7-9 TGTGCCAGCAGCGCTCTAGCGGGAGGGAACAATGAGCAGTTCTTC CASSALAGGNNEQFF
TRBJ1-6 . once TRBV20-1 TGCAGTGCTAGACCGGACAGCACGGGGTCACCCCTCCACTTT CSARPDSTGSPLHF
TRBJ2-4 . few TRBV6-1 TGTGCCAGCAGTGCAGGGGTTCGTACGTCGGGCATTCAGTACTTC CASSAGVRTSGIQYF
TRBJ1-1 . . TRBV27 TGTGCCAGCAGTTTATTGGTGGGGAACACTGAAGCTTTCTTT CASSLLVGNTEAFF
TRBJ2-3 TRBD1 . TRBV19 TGTGCCAGTAGTAGGACCCCTGGTGGGACAGGGGCCCGGGATACGCAGTATTTT CASSRTPGGTGARDTQYF
TRBJ1-2 . . TRBV29-1 TGCAGCGTTGTCGGGGATGCTGGCTACACCTTC CSVVGDAGYTF